The next 14 T cell receptor beta chains were all read from a single sample in a study of OX40 agonist ivuxolimab in advanced cancers. Clones were sequenced by immunoSEQ multiplex PCR, and TCRdb holds only the in-frame ones, with some missing. In the table there are some 19,000 clones, 78% of which are singletons. Sequenced material: CD4+ or CD8+ T cells sorted from blood, taken in a trial of the OX40 agonist ivuxolimab. The receptors were gathered from an adult with an advanced solid tumor such as melanoma, head and neck, liver or kidney cancer.

The rearrangement uses TRBV30 and TRBJ2-3; TRBD1 is a possible D gene (7 bases). The germline V gene has CDR1 GTSNPN and CDR2 SVGIG (reference sequence). Between the trimmed V and J ends, which lost 5 bases and 0 bases, there was a span of 12 bases. This CDR3 is built from 14 residues. The CDR3 nucleotides read TGTGCCTGGGGGGGGACAGTTAGCACAGATACGCAGTATTTT. Amino acids: CAWGGTVSTDTQYF.

The rearrangement links TRBV28 to TRBJ1-6; TRBD1 agrees at 8 bases. The CDR3 length is 15 residues. Trimming at V came to 4 bases and at J to 3 bases, leaving 2 bases not matched to a gene. CDR1 and CDR2 from the germline V gene are MDHEN and SYDVKM. The CDR3 region has the DNA TGTGCCAGCAGTTCCGACAGGGGCTATAATTCACCCCTCCACTTT. This codes for CASSSDRGYNSPLHF.

This clone has only a few counts. This chain links TRBV6-4 with TRBJ2-2; 7 positions agree with TRBD1. CDR1 is MRHNA and CDR2 is SNTAGT in the germline V gene. V trimming: 2 bases; J trimming: 6 bases; junction bases outside the gene matches: 9. CDR3 size: 16 residues. CDR3 coding DNA: TGTGCCAGCAGTGACCAAGGGGGCAGAAAAGCCGGGGAGCTGTTTTTT. Its protein is CASSDQGGRKAGELFF.

The rearrangement joins TRBV30 to TRBJ1-6; D is uncertain. Trimming pared 3 bases from V and 15 bases from J, leaving 12 bases between. Germline-derived CDR1 and CDR2 are GTSNPN and SVGIG (reference sequence). This CDR3 region has 11 residues. The CDR3 reads CAWRVEMDLHF. The CDR3 bases are TGTGCCTGGAGGGTAGAAATGGACCTCCACTTT.

The V and J genes are TRBV5-1 and TRBJ2-1, with TRBD1 matching over 12 bases. V was clipped by 3 bases and J by 7 bases; unmatched bases: 14. CDR1 SGHRS and CDR2 YFSETQ come from the germline V gene. The CDR3 runs to 18 residues. The CDR3 is CASSWRSGTGGQSNEQFF. DNA of the CDR3: TGCGCCAGCAGCTGGAGATCCGGGACAGGGGGCCAGAGTAATGAGCAGTTCTTC.

The chain couples TRBV6-6 to TRBJ2-5; D not certain. Germline CDR1 is MNHNY and CDR2 is SVGAGI (reference sequence). V was clipped by 10 bases and J by 5 bases, with 11 bases between them. This CDR3 spans 11 amino acids. The CDR3 sequence is CATRSRETQYF. DNA for the CDR3: TGTGCCACCCGAAGTCGCGAGACCCAGTACTTC.

This chain uses TRBV27 with TRBJ1-4; 8 bases are a match to TRBD1. This CDR3 spans 14 amino acids. J lost 8 bases, V lost 7 bases, and 9 bases had no gene match. Per the germline V gene, CDR1 is MNHEY and CDR2 is SMNVEV (reference sequence). The CDR3 bases are TGTGCCAGCACCCTAGGACAGGGACGGGAAAAACTGTTTTTT. It yields the protein CASTLGQGREKLFF.

The V call is TRBV29-1, the J call TRBJ1-1; D remains ambiguous. Germline V gene data show CDR1 as SQVTM and CDR2 as ANQGSEA. The germline V and J ends were trimmed by 1 base and 5 bases, with 11 bases remaining between them. This CDR3 is built from 13 residues. The CDR3 sequence is CSVEAVGGTEAFF. CDR3 nucleotide sequence: TGCAGCGTTGAAGCCGTGGGTGGGACTGAAGCTTTCTTT.

V usage is TRBV7-2 and J usage is TRBJ2-5; 10 bases match TRBD2. Losses at the gene ends were 5 bases for V and 2 bases for J; bases not matched to a gene: 5. Germline V lookup: CDR1 SGHTA, CDR2 FQGNSA. This CDR3 region has 15 residues. As DNA, the CDR3 is TGTGCCAGCAGCCGTAGCGGGAGGTTACAAGAGACCCAGTACTTC. This codes for CASSRSGRLQETQYF.

This clone was recorded a few times. V gene TRBV25-1 combines with J gene TRBJ1-4; unclear D gene. CDR1 is MGHDK, CDR2 SYGVNS, per germline. V lost 4 bases and J 8 bases, leaving 2 bases between the germline ends. This CDR3 region has 10 residues. CDR3 residues: CASSGEKLFF. As DNA, the CDR3 is TGTGCCAGCAGTGGGGAAAAACTGTTTTTT.

The chain recombines TRBV4-2 with TRBJ1-1; D is unclear. From germline, CDR1 is LGHNA and CDR2 YNFKEQ. Trimming stripped 5 bases from V and 0 bases from J, with 7 bases between. This CDR3 comprises 13 residues. The CDR3 region has the DNA TGTGCCAGCAGCTTCAAGTTGAACACTGAAGCTTTCTTT. It is translated as CASSFKLNTEAFF.

The V gene is TRBV6-6, the J gene TRBJ2-7; TRBD1 matches 7 bases. In germline, CDR1 is MNHNY, CDR2 SVGAGI (reference sequence). The CDR3 length is 11 residues. V shed 3 bases, J shed 12 bases, and the junction held 5 bases outside the gene matches. CDR3 bases: TGTGCCAGCAGTTATGGGGGACAGCCGTACTTC. Translated: CASSYGGQPYF.

This clone appeared a single time. The chain employs TRBV5-1 and TRBJ2-5; 9 nucleotides agree with TRBD1. The V gene end was trimmed by 4 bases and the J gene end by 3 bases; junction bases not matched to a gene: 7. CDR1 and CDR2 (germline): SGHRS, YFSETQ. This CDR3 comprises 15 residues. Here the CDR3 reads CASSLPGQGKETQYF. As DNA, the CDR3 is TGCGCCAGCAGCCTTCCTGGACAGGGGAAAGAGACCCAGTACTTC. Filled out from reference TRBV5-1 and TRBJ2-5, the complete variable domain reads KAGVTQTPRYLIKTRGQQVTLSCSPISGHRSVSWYQQTPGQGLQFLFEYFSETQRNKGNFPGRFSGRQFSNSRSEMNVSTLELGDSALYLCASSLPGQGKETQYFGPGTRLLVL.

This clone has only one observation. The chain is built from TRBV19 and TRBJ1-2; TRBD1 aligns across 10 bases. Germline lookup yields CDR1 LNHDA and CDR2 SQIVND (reference sequence). Trimming cost V 5 bases and J 8 bases; bases outside gene matches: 8. This CDR3 region has 14 residues. DNA for the CDR3: TGTGCCAGTAGTCTCCGGGACAGGGGTGGAGGCTACACCTTC. This codes for CASSLRDRGGGYTF. Complete variable domain (other parts from reference TRBV19 and TRBJ1-2): DGGITQSPKYLFRKEGQNVTLSCEQNLNHDAMYWYRQDPGQGLRLIYYSQIVNDFQKGDIAEGYSVSREKKESFPLTVTSAQKNPTAFYLCASSLRDRGGGYTFGSGTRLTVV.